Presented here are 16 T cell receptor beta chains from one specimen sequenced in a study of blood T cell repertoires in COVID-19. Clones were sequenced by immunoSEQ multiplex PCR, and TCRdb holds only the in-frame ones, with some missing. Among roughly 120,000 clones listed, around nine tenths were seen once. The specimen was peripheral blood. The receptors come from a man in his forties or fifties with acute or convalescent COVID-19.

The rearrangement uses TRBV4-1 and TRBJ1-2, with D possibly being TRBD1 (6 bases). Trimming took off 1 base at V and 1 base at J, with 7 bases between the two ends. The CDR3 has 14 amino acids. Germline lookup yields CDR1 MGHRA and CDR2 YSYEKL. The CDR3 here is CASSQVRGNYGYTF. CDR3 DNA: TGCGCCAGCAGCCAAGTCAGGGGTAACTATGGCTACACCTTC.

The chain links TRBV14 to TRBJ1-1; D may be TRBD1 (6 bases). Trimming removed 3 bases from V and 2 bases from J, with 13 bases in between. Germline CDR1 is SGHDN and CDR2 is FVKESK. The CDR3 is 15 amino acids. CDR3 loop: CASSQNRGSNTEAFF. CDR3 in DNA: TGTGCCAGCAGCCAGAATAGGGGGAGTAACACTGAAGCTTTCTTT. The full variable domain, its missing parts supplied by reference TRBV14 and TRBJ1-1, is EAGVTQFPSHSVIEKGQTVTLRCDPISGHDNLYWYRRVMGKEIKFLLHFVKESKQDESGMPNNRFLAERTGGTYSTLKVQPAELEDSGVYFCASSQNRGSNTEAFFGQGTRLTVV.

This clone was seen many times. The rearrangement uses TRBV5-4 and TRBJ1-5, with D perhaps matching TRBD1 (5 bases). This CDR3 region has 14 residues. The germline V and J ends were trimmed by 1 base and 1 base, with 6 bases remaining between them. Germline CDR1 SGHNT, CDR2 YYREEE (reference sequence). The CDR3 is CASSLRGSNQPQHF. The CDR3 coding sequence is TGTGCCAGCAGCTTGAGGGGCAGCAATCAGCCCCAGCATTTT.

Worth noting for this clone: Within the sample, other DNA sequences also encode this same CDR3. CDR3 residues: CASSLGANTEAFF. DNA of the CDR3: TGTGCCAGCAGTTTAGGAGCAAACACTGAAGCTTTCTTT. The chain joins TRBV12-3 or TRBV12-4 to TRBJ1-1, with D unclear. Trimming removed 1 base at V and 2 bases at J, with 5 bases between. This CDR3 comprises 13 residues.

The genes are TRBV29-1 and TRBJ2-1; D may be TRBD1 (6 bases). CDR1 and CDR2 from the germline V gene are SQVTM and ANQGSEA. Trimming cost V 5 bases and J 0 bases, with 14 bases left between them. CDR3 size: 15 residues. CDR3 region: CSVPGQGVSYNEQFF. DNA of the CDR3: TGCAGCGTTCCGGGACAAGGAGTCTCCTACAATGAGCAGTTCTTC.

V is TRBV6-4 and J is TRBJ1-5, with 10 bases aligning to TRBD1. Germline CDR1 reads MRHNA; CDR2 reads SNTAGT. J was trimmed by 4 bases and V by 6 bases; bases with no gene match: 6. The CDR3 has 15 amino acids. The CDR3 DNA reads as TGTGCCAGCAGCCGCCGGGACAGGGGAAATCAGCCCCAGCATTTT. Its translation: CASSRRDRGNQPQHF.

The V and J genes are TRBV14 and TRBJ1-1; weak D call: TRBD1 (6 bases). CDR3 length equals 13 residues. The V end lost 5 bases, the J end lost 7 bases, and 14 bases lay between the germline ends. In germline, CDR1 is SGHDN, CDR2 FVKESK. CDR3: CASSYTGPYEAFF. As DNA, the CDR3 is TGTGCCAGCAGCTACACAGGGCCCTATGAAGCTTTCTTT.

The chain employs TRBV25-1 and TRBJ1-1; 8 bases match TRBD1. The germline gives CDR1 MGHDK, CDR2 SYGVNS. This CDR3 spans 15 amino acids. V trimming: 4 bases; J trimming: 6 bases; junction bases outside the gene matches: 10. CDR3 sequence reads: CASSGTGRFIAEAFF. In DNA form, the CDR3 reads TGTGCCAGCAGTGGGACAGGGAGGTTTATAGCTGAAGCTTTCTTT.

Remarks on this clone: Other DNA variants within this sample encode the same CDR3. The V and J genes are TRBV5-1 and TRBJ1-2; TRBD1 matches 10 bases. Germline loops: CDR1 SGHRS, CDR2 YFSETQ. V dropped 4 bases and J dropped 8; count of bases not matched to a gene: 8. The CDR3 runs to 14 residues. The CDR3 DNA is TGCGCCAGCAGCGCCGGACAGGGGGTAGGGGGCTACACCTTC. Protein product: CASSAGQGVGGYTF. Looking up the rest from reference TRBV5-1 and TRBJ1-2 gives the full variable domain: KAGVTQTPRYLIKTRGQQVTLSCSPISGHRSVSWYQQTPGQGLQFLFEYFSETQRNKGNFPGRFSGRQFSNSRSEMNVSTLELGDSALYLCASSAGQGVGGYTFGSGTRLTVV.

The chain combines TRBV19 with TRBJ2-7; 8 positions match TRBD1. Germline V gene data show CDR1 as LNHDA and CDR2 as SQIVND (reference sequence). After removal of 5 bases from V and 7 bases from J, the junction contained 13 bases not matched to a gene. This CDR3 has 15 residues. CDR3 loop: CASSPLGQGAEEQYF. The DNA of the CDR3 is TGTGCCAGTAGTCCCCTCGGACAGGGCGCCGAGGAGCAGTACTTC.

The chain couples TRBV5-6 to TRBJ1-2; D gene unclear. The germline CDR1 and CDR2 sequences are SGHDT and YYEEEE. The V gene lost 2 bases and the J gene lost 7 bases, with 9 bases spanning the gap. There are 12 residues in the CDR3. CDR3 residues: CASSFMGSGYTF. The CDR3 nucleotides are TGTGCCAGCAGCTTCATGGGCTCTGGCTACACCTTC. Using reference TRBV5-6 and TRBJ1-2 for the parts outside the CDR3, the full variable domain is DAGVTQSPTHLIKTRGQQVTLRCSPKSGHDTVSWYQQALGQGPQFIFQYYEEEERQRGNFPDRFSGHQFPNYSSELNVNALLLGDSALYLCASSFMGSGYTFGSGTRLTVV.

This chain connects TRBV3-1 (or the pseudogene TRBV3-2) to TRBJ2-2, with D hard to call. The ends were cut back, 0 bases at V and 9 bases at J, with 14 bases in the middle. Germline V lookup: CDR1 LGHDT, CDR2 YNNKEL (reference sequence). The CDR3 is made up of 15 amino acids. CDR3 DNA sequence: TGTGCCAGCAGCCAAGATATCGCGGTTTCTAGGGAGCTGTTTTTT. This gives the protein CASSQDIAVSRELFF.

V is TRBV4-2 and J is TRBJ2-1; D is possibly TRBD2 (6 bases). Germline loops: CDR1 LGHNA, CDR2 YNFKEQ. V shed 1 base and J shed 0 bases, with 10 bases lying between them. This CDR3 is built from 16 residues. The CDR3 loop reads CASSQVFGGSYNEQFF. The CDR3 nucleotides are TGTGCCAGCAGCCAAGTGTTCGGGGGCTCCTACAATGAGCAGTTCTTC.

CDR3 residues: CASSLGRVDTEAFF. The DNA for the CDR3 is TGCGCCAGCAGCTTGGGCAGGGTTGACACTGAAGCTTTCTTT. This chain connects TRBV5-1 to TRBJ1-1; D may be TRBD1 (5 bases). The germline gives CDR1 SGHRS, CDR2 YFSETQ. This CDR3 has 14 residues. Trimming stripped 0 bases from V and 3 bases from J, with 9 bases between.

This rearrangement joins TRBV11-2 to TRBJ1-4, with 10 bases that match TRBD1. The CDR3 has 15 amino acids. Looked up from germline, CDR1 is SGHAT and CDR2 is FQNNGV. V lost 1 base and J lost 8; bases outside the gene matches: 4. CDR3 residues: CASSLGDRGFEKLFF. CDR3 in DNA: TGTGCCAGCAGCTTAGGGGACAGGGGTTTCGAAAAACTGTTTTTT. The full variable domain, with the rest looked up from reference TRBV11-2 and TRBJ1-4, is EAGVAQSPRYKIIEKRQSVAFWCNPISGHATLYWYQQILGQGPKLLIQFQNNGVVDDSQLPKDRFSAERLKGVDSTLKIQPAKLEDSAVYLCASSLGDRGFEKLFFGSGTQLSVL.

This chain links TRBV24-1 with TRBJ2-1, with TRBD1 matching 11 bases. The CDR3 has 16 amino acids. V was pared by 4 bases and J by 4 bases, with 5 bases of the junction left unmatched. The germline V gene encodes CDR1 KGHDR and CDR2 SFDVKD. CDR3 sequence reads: CATSDPGTGGYNEQFF. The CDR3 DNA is TGTGCCACCAGTGACCCCGGGACAGGGGGTTACAATGAGCAGTTCTTC.